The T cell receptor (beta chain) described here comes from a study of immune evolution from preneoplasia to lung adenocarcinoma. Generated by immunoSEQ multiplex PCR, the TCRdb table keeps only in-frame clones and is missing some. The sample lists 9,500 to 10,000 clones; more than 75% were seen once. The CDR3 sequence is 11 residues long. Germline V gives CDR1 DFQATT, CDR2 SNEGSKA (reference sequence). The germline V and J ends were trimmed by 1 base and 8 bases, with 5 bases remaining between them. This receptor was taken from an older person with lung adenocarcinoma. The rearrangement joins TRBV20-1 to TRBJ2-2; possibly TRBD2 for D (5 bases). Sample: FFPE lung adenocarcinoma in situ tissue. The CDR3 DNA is TGCAGTGCTAGAGCGGGGGGGGAGCTGTTTTTT. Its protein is CSARAGGELFF.